The 26 T cell receptor beta chains in this list originate from one sample, sequenced in a study of blood T cell repertoires in COVID-19. The data were produced by immunoSEQ multiplex PCR, yet TCRdb's version contains in-frame clones alone and is incomplete. The sample includes about 78,000 clones, around nine tenths of them seen just once. Sequencing was performed on peripheral blood. These receptors were obtained from a woman at least 80 years old with active or convalescent COVID-19.

The chain couples TRBV7-2 to TRBJ2-7, with D possibly matching TRBD2 (5 bases). Germline CDR1 SGHTA, CDR2 FQGNSA. This CDR3 contains 13 residues. The V and J ends lost 3 bases and 0 bases respectively, with 6 bases between them. The CDR3 region is CASSFLASYEQYF. The DNA of the CDR3 is TGTGCCAGCAGCTTTCTAGCCTCCTACGAGCAGTACTTC.

V gene TRBV21-1 combines with J gene TRBJ2-1; the DNA was not compared with TRBD2, the D call given in the table. TRBV21-1 is flagged as a pseudogene. This CDR3 region has 16 residues. The CDR3 DNA is TGTGCCAGCAGCAAATCGAGGCTAGCGCCATACAATGAGCAGTTCTTC. It codes for CASSKSRLAPYNEQFF.

The chain uses TRBV4-3 and TRBJ2-6; TRBD1 agrees at 7 bases. The CDR3 totals 16 residues. Germline values: CDR1 LGHNA, CDR2 YSLEER. V was pared by 6 bases and J by 0 bases, with 5 bases of the junction left unmatched. In DNA form, the CDR3 reads TGCGCCAGCAGTCCAGACAGGGCCTCTGGGGCCAACGTCCTGACTTTC. Translation gives CASSPDRASGANVLTF.

The rearrangement links TRBV5-1 to TRBJ2-3, with TRBD2 identical over 8 bases. Looked up from germline, CDR1 is SGHRS and CDR2 is YFSETQ. The CDR3 is 15 residues long. V was pared by 6 bases and J by 2 bases, with 8 bases of the junction left unmatched. The CDR3 sequence is CASTRYSGITDTQYF. CDR3 nucleotides: TGCGCCAGCACCCGATATAGCGGGATCACAGATACGCAGTATTTT.

The rearrangement joins TRBV27 to TRBJ2-5; TRBD2 matches at 7 bases. This CDR3 contains 14 residues. The germline CDR1 and CDR2 sequences are MNHEY and SMNVEV (reference sequence). With 5 bases clipped from V and 6 bases from J, the junction kept 9 bases outside the gene matches. The CDR3 nucleotides read TGTGCCAGCAGTCCCTCGGGGGGAAGGCAGACCCAGTACTTC. This encodes CASSPSGGRQTQYF.

CDR3 sequence (DNA): TGTGCCAGCAGTTCACTGCCCAAAACTAGCTATGGCTACACCTTC. Translation gives CASSSLPKTSYGYTF. V usage is TRBV28 and J usage is TRBJ1-2; D unresolved. Germline lookup yields CDR1 MDHEN and CDR2 SYDVKM. V was trimmed by 4 bases and J by 4 bases, leaving 16 bases between them. The CDR3 length is 15 residues.

The rearrangement joins TRBV19 to TRBJ2-7, with D possibly TRBD2 on 5 matching bases. The CDR3 has 16 amino acids. With 4 bases removed from V and 0 bases from J, the gap between germline ends came to 16 bases. The germline V gene has CDR1 LNHDA and CDR2 SQIVND (reference sequence). The DNA of the CDR3 is TGTGCCAGTAGTAAGTTTGGTGTGGGGAGCTCCTACGAGCAGTACTTC. Protein: CASSKFGVGSSYEQYF.

Only a few counts were recorded for this clone. The chain uses TRBV24-1 and TRBJ1-5; the D is unclear. CDR3 length equals 12 residues. V gave up 4 bases and J gave up 5 bases, with 5 bases separating them. The germline gives CDR1 KGHDR, CDR2 SFDVKD. This CDR3 reads CATSDPDQPQHF. CDR3 DNA: TGTGCCACCAGTGACCCCGATCAGCCCCAGCATTTT.

The J gene is TRBJ2-7, the V gene TRBV7-9; a weak D match, TRBD1 (6 bases). The germline V gene has CDR1 SEHNR and CDR2 FQNEAQ (reference sequence). V was trimmed by 0 bases and J by 6 bases, leaving 12 bases between them. The CDR3 is 14 residues long. The CDR3 coding sequence is TGTGCCAGCAGCTTAGCTTTCAGGGGTGGCGAGCAGTACTTC. Translating gives CASSLAFRGGEQYF. The full variable domain, its missing parts supplied by reference TRBV7-9 and TRBJ2-7, is DTGVSQNPRHKITKRGQNVTFRCDPISEHNRLYWYRQTLGQGPEFLTYFQNEAQLEKSRLLSDRFSAERPKGSFSTLEIQRTEQGDSAMYLCASSLAFRGGEQYFGPGTRLTVT.

The rearrangement links TRBV27 to TRBJ1-2; D is perhaps TRBD1 (5 bases). V shed 0 bases and J shed 7 bases, with 12 bases lying between them. The germline V gene has CDR1 MNHEY and CDR2 SMNVEV (reference sequence). The CDR3 length is 14 residues. CDR3 loop: CASSLSLRVGGYTF. The CDR3 coding sequence is TGTGCCAGCAGTTTATCTCTCAGGGTGGGTGGCTACACCTTC.

The J gene is TRBJ2-5, the V gene TRBV14; D uncertain. The V end lost 4 bases, the J end lost 3 bases, and 9 bases lay between the germline ends. This CDR3 region has 13 residues. Germline V gene data show CDR1 as SGHDN and CDR2 as FVKESK. The CDR3 sequence is CASSRAPEETQYF. CDR3 nucleotides: TGTGCCAGCAGCCGCGCCCCGGAAGAGACCCAGTACTTC. The full variable domain, rest sourced from reference TRBV14 and TRBJ2-5, is EAGVTQFPSHSVIEKGQTVTLRCDPISGHDNLYWYRRVMGKEIKFLLHFVKESKQDESGMPNNRFLAERTGGTYSTLKVQPAELEDSGVYFCASSRAPEETQYFGPGTRLLVL.

The rearrangement uses TRBV7-9 and TRBJ1-2; D is possibly TRBD1 (6 bases). V was clipped by 2 bases and J by 12 bases, with 13 bases between them. There are 12 residues in the CDR3. CDR1 SEHNR and CDR2 FQNEAQ come from the germline V gene (reference sequence). CDR3 in DNA: TGTGCCAGCAGCTTACCTGACAGGAAGAACACCTTC. Translated: CASSLPDRKNTF.

The rearrangement joins TRBV7-2 to TRBJ2-5, with D possibly matching TRBD2 (7 bases). V was shortened by 5 bases and J by 5 bases, with 15 bases between the two germline ends. The CDR3 is 14 amino acids. Germline-derived CDR1 and CDR2 are SGHTA and FQGNSA. For the CDR3, the DNA is TGTGCCAGCAGCGCCCGTAGGGGGGGGGAGACCCAGTACTTC. Protein: CASSARRGGETQYF.

This chain uses TRBV2 with TRBJ2-1; D remains unclear. The CDR3 consists of 12 residues. The germline V gene has CDR1 SNHLY and CDR2 FYNNEI. V shed 7 bases and J shed 5 bases, with 9 bases lying between them. CDR3 sequence reads: CASIGGDNEQFF. The CDR3, as DNA: TGTGCCAGCATCGGCGGAGACAATGAGCAGTTCTTC.

This chain uses TRBV19 with TRBJ1-6; D remains ambiguous. This CDR3 contains 13 residues. Germline CDR1 is LNHDA and CDR2 is SQIVND (reference sequence). With 5 bases removed from V and 3 bases from J, the gap between germline ends came to 5 bases. CDR3 residues: CASSASYNSPLHF. The CDR3 DNA sequence: TGTGCCAGTAGTGCCAGCTATAATTCACCCCTCCACTTT.

The chain employs TRBV6-6 and TRBJ1-1; TRBD1 might be the D (5 bases). Germline CDR1 is MNHNY and CDR2 is SVGAGI (reference sequence). The CDR3 loop spans 14 amino acids. Trimming took 9 bases from V and 0 from J, leaving 14 bases between them. The CDR3 region has the DNA TGTGCCAGTTACCAACGACAGATGAACACTGAAGCTTTCTTT. Its translation is CASYQRQMNTEAFF.

V gene TRBV6-6 combines with J gene TRBJ2-3; 7 bases are shared with TRBD2. The ends lost 5 bases at V and 5 bases at J; junction bases unmatched: 7. CDR1 MNHNY and CDR2 SVGAGI come from the germline V gene (reference sequence). The CDR3 covers 14 residues. The CDR3 region has the DNA TGTGCCAGCAGTCCCCCGGGAGGAGGAGATACGCAGTATTTT. As protein: CASSPPGGGDTQYF.

This clone was counted a few times. The CDR3 loop is CASDGQGTYGANVLTF. In DNA, the CDR3 is TGTGCCAGCGACGGACAGGGGACTTACGGGGCCAACGTCCTGACTTTC. The chain recombines TRBV25-1 with TRBJ2-6; 9 nucleotides align to TRBD1. CDR1 and CDR2 (germline): MGHDK, SYGVNS. With V trimmed by 8 bases and J by 4 bases, 9 bases remained unmatched. The CDR3 spans 16 residues.

The CDR3 DNA sequence: TGTGCCAGCAGCGTAGAGCCAGGGAGGAATGAAAAACTGTTTTTT. The encoded protein is CASSVEPGRNEKLFF. The chain joins TRBV9 to TRBJ1-4; D is perhaps TRBD1 (5 bases). This CDR3 contains 15 residues. Trimming took 0 bases from V and 5 from J, leaving 11 bases between them. CDR1 and CDR2 from the germline V gene are SGDLS and YYNGEE. The full variable domain, rest sourced from reference TRBV9 and TRBJ1-4, is DSGVTQTPKHLITATGQRVTLRCSPRSGDLSVYWYQQSLDQGLQFLIQYYNGEERAKGNILERFSAQQFPDLHSELNLSSLELGDSALYFCASSVEPGRNEKLFFGSGTQLSVL.

The chain links TRBV7-2 to TRBJ2-3; 7 bases line up with TRBD1. The trim removed 2 bases at V and 1 base at J, leaving 3 bases unmatched. This CDR3 region has 15 residues. The germline V gene encodes CDR1 SGHTA and CDR2 FQGNSA. CDR3 sequence (DNA): TGTGCCAGCAGCTTAACCGGACAGGGCACAGATACGCAGTATTTT. Protein sequence: CASSLTGQGTDTQYF.

The chain carries TRBV24-1 and TRBJ1-5; TRBD1 matches at 9 bases. V shed 3 bases, J shed 5 bases, and the junction held 4 bases outside the gene matches. CDR1 KGHDR and CDR2 SFDVKD come from the germline V gene. The CDR3 has 15 amino acids. CDR3 region: CATSDPRTGDQPQHF. CDR3 nucleotide sequence: TGTGCCACCAGTGATCCTAGGACAGGGGATCAGCCCCAGCATTTT.

Comment on this clone: The junction departs from germline at one end; a sequencing error may be responsible. The V call is TRBV5-4, the J call TRBJ1-4, with 9 bases matching TRBD1. The CDR3 is made up of 12 amino acids. CDR1 SGHNT and CDR2 YYREEE come from the germline V gene (reference sequence). The CDR3 DNA follows: TGTGCCAGCAGCTTGGCCCGGGACAGGGAGGAGTTT. It codes for CASSLARDREEF.

The V gene is TRBV2, the J gene TRBJ1-6; 7 bases agree with TRBD1. Germline CDR1 SNHLY, CDR2 FYNNEI. Losses at the gene ends were 6 bases for V and 0 bases for J; bases not matched to a gene: 5. The CDR3 sequence is 16 residues long. The CDR3 sequence: CASRSRTGSYNSPLHF. Here the CDR3 DNA reads TGTGCCAGCAGGAGCCGGACAGGCTCCTATAATTCACCCCTCCACTTT.

The genes are TRBV7-8 and TRBJ2-7; TRBD2 is a possible D gene (5 bases). CDR1 SGHVS and CDR2 FQNEAQ come from the germline V gene. This CDR3 is 16 amino acids long. The ends were cut back, 5 bases at V and 2 bases at J, with 19 bases in the middle. In nucleotides, the CDR3 is TGTGCCAGCAGCCGAGACTGGGAGCAGGCAGCCTACGAGCAGTACTTC. Translating gives CASSRDWEQAAYEQYF.

This chain's CDR3 is CASSLMTGETEAFF. CDR3 sequence (DNA): TGCGCCAGCAGCTTGATGACAGGGGAAACTGAAGCTTTCTTT. The chain has TRBV5-1 and TRBJ1-1; 8 nucleotides align to TRBD1. Germline trimming cut 1 base from V and 5 bases from J; bases unmatched to any gene: 4. The CDR3 totals 14 residues. The germline V gene has CDR1 SGHRS and CDR2 YFSETQ. Using reference TRBV5-1 and TRBJ1-1 for the parts outside the CDR3, the full variable domain is KAGVTQTPRYLIKTRGQQVTLSCSPISGHRSVSWYQQTPGQGLQFLFEYFSETQRNKGNFPGRFSGRQFSNSRSEMNVSTLELGDSALYLCASSLMTGETEAFFGQGTRLTVV.

J is TRBJ2-2 and V is TRBV4-3; TRBD2 aligns across 7 bases. This CDR3 is 16 amino acids long. The germline gives CDR1 LGHNA, CDR2 YSLEER. V lost 0 bases to trimming and J lost 4 bases; unmatched junction nucleotides: 5. Here the CDR3 DNA reads TGCGCCAGCAGCCAAGATCGGGGGGAGGGCACCGGGGAGCTGTTTTTT. Translating it yields CASSQDRGEGTGELFF.